Shown below are 5 T cell receptor beta chains from a single sample sequenced in a study of blood T cells in healthy people across ages. A J-beta primer mix and a sample-barcoded 5' primer were used in a second PCR of roughly 7 to 12 cycles. TCRdb called the 5' RACE reads again in MiXCR, with one record for every CDR3 protein. The table records 700,000 or so distinct CDR3 sequences, around 41% of them present only once. The sample comprised blood. The receptors stem from a man older than 75 in good health.

This clonotype was seen a handful of times. The chain is built from TRBV7-2 and TRBJ2-5, with D tentatively TRBD1 or TRBD2 (5 bases each). CDR1 and CDR2 (germline): SGHTA, FQGNSA. The CDR3 covers 16 residues. V was clipped by 5 bases and J by 1 base, with 17 bases between them. The CDR3 region has the DNA TGTGCCAGCAGCCTCAACCGGGGACCACCCCAAGAGACCCAGTACTTC. Translated, it gives CASSLNRGPPQETQYF.

The V call is TRBV2, the J call TRBJ2-2, with 7 positions matching TRBD1. The CDR3 consists of 14 residues. Per the germline V gene, CDR1 is SNHLY and CDR2 is FYNNEI. The V segment lost 7 bases and the J segment 4 bases; nucleotides outside the gene matches: 6. For the CDR3, the DNA is TGTGCCAGCACGCGCAGGGGGACCACCGGGGAGCTGTTTTTT. It specifies CASTRRGTTGELFF. Supplemented by reference TRBV2 and TRBJ2-2, the full variable domain reads EPEVTQTPSHQVTQMGQEVILRCVPISNHLYFYWYRQILGQKVEFLVSFYNNEISEKSEIFDDQFSVERPDGSNFTLKIRSTKLEDSAMYFCASTRRGTTGELFFGEGSRLTVL.

This clonotype turned up a few times. The J gene is TRBJ2-1, the V gene TRBV7-2; 9 bases are a match to TRBD2. The CDR3 runs 16 residues. CDR1 and CDR2 (germline): SGHTA, FQGNSA. With V trimmed by 5 bases and J by 9 bases, 14 bases remained unmatched. The CDR3 protein is CASSPVGGGAGGEQFF. CDR3 DNA sequence: TGTGCCAGCAGCCCCGTGGGGGGAGGAGCGGGAGGTGAGCAGTTCTTC. Variable domain in full (rest from reference TRBV7-2 and TRBJ2-1): GAGVSQSPSNKVTEKGKDVELRCDPISGHTALYWYRQSLGQGLEFLIYFQGNSAPDKSGLPSDRFSAERTGGSVSTLTIQRTQQEDSAVYLCASSPVGGGAGGEQFFGPGTRLTVL.

The chain couples TRBV20-1 to TRBJ2-5; TRBD1 aligns across 7 bases. Per the germline V gene, CDR1 is DFQATT and CDR2 is SNEGSKA (reference sequence). The junction had 5 bases not matched to a gene; V was cut back by 4 bases and J by 3 bases. The CDR3 runs 13 residues. The CDR3 spells CSAIGTDKETQYF. The DNA for the CDR3 is TGCAGTGCTATTGGGACAGATAAAGAGACCCAGTACTTC.

This clonotype was found a few times. The V gene is TRBV20-1, the J gene TRBJ1-2, with 9 bases that match TRBD1. V was pared by 5 bases and J by 2 bases, with 6 bases of the junction left unmatched. The CDR3 extends over 14 amino acids. Germline assignment: CDR1 DFQATT and CDR2 SNEGSKA (reference sequence). CDR3 in DNA: TGCAGTGCTGGGGATGGACAGGGGAACTATGGCTACACCTTC. Protein product: CSAGDGQGNYGYTF.